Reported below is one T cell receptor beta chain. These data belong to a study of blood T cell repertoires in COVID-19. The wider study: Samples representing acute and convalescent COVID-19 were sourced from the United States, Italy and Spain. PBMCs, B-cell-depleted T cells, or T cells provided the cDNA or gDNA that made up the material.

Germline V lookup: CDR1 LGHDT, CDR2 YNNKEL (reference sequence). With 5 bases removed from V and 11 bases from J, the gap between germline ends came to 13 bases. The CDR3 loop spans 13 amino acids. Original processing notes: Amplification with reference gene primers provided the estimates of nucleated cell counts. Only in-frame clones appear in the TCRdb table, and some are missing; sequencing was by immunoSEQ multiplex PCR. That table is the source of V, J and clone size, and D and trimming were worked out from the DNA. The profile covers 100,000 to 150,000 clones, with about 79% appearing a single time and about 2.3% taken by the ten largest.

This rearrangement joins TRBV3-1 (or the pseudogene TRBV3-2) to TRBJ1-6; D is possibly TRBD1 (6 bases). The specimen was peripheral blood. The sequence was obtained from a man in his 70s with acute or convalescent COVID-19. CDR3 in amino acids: CASSSQQGTPLHF. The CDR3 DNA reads TGTGCCAGCAGCTCTCAACAGGGTACACCCCTCCACTTT.